These 26 T cell receptor beta chains were sequenced from one sample in a study of CXCR3-negative and CXCR3-positive naive CD8 T cells. Each TRB cDNA library was prepared by 5' RACE (with UMI labels). With the 5' RACE reads reprocessed, TCRdb shows one record per CDR3 protein and no DNA. Its table records 130,000 or so distinct CDR3 sequences. Material: naive CXCR3- CD8+ T cells from blood. The subset: CD45RO-CCR7+CD27+CD95- naive CD8+ T cells lacking CXCR3 (TNR3-). The receptors here all came from a human donor in good health. Some clones in this sample may be carry-over from other donors' samples.

The chain has TRBV6-5 and TRBJ2-3; the D call from TCRdb, TRBD1, cannot be confirmed without DNA. Germline CDR1 is MNHEY and CDR2 is SVGAGI. CDR3 size: 14 residues. The CDR3 region is CASRETGETSTQYF.

This chain uses TRBV5-1 with TRBJ1-1; the D call from TCRdb, TRBD1, cannot be confirmed without DNA. The CDR3 is 13 amino acids. Germline assignment: CDR1 SGHRS and CDR2 YFSETQ. This chain's CDR3 is CASSLDTGGTAFF.

The chain couples TRBV6-2 or TRBV6-3 to TRBJ1-5; lacking DNA, the TRBD1 call made by TCRdb goes unchecked. The CDR3 has 17 amino acids. Germline CDR1 is MNHEY and CDR2 is SVGEGT. The CDR3 spells CASSYSTGTGPYQPQHF.

This sequence joins TRBV2 and TRBJ2-3. CDR1 is SNHLY and CDR2 is FYNNEI in the germline V gene. The CDR3 is 14 residues long. CDR3 in amino acids: CASSERDYTDTQYF.

The chain recombines TRBV29-1 with TRBJ2-7; checking the TCRdb D call of TRBD1 is not possible without DNA. Germline-derived CDR1 and CDR2 are SQVTM and ANQGSEA. The CDR3 spans 15 residues. The CDR3 reads CSVGSLGTFSYEQYF.

The V and J genes are TRBV28 and TRBJ2-7; TCRdb lists TRBD1, though no DNA is available to test this call. CDR1 and CDR2 (germline): MDHEN, SYDVKM. The CDR3 is 14 amino acids. The CDR3: CASSFGDGSYEQYF.

The rearrangement uses TRBV5-1 and TRBJ2-2; TCRdb calls TRBD1, which cannot be checked without DNA. CDR1 and CDR2 from the germline V gene are SGHRS and YFSETQ. The CDR3 length is 14 residues. CDR3 residues: CASSLGQGSGELFF.

The genes are TRBV28 and TRBJ2-7; TCRdb lists TRBD1, though no DNA is available to test this call. Germline CDR1 and CDR2: MDHEN and SYDVKM. The CDR3 length is 13 residues. CDR3 sequence: CATRDDKNYEQYF.

The chain joins TRBV4-1 to TRBJ2-2; with no DNA, the TCRdb D assignment of TRBD2 cannot be verified. The CDR3 is made up of 15 amino acids. From germline, CDR1 is MGHRA and CDR2 YSYEKL. The CDR3 is CASSQDPTRAGELFF.

J is TRBJ1-3 and V is TRBV7-3. Per the germline V gene, CDR1 is SGHTA and CDR2 is FQGTGA. The CDR3 spans 15 residues. Here the CDR3 reads CASSCGNLTGNTIYF.

The genes are TRBV6-1 and TRBJ2-7; TCRdb proposes TRBD2, but this gene call is untestable without DNA. This CDR3 spans 14 amino acids. The germline V gene has CDR1 MNHNS and CDR2 SASEGT. The chain's CDR3 is CASRSGTSIYEQYF.

This chain connects TRBV28 to TRBJ2-7; no DNA is available, so the TRBD1 call from TCRdb remains unchecked. The CDR3 consists of 15 residues. Germline-derived CDR1 and CDR2 are MDHEN and SYDVKM. The CDR3 reads CASSLGSTASYEQYF.

The genes are TRBV28 and TRBJ2-3; TCRdb picks TRBD1, but there is no DNA to check that call. The CDR3 has 15 residues. Germline CDR1 is MDHEN and CDR2 is SYDVKM. The CDR3 sequence is CASSFFRPGTDTQYF.

The chain is built from TRBV3-1 and TRBJ2-3. This CDR3 is built from 13 residues. CDR1 is LGHDT, CDR2 YNNKEL, per germline (reference sequence). The CDR3 spells CASSQAGADTQYF.

J is TRBJ2-1 and V is TRBV28; with no DNA, the TCRdb D assignment of TRBD1 cannot be verified. There are 15 residues in the CDR3. In germline, CDR1 is MDHEN, CDR2 SYDVKM. CDR3 sequence reads: CASRSGTASYNEQFF.

The rearrangement joins TRBV7-9 to TRBJ1-2; TCRdb outputs TRBD1, but without DNA this stays unchecked. This CDR3 is 16 amino acids long. The germline V gene encodes CDR1 SEHNR and CDR2 FQNEAQ (reference sequence). The CDR3 here is CASSFAAGTVNYGYTF.

The chain is built from TRBV12-3 or TRBV12-4 and TRBJ2-7; TCRdb's D gene call, TRBD1, goes unchecked for lack of DNA. The CDR3 totals 14 residues. This CDR3 is CASSQDRGTYEQYF.

The chain has TRBV12-3 or TRBV12-4 and TRBJ2-5; the TRBD2 assignment by TCRdb is unverifiable without DNA. The CDR3 runs 14 residues. CDR3 protein: CASSLLAGQETQYF.

The chain couples TRBV28 to TRBJ2-7; checking the TCRdb D call of TRBD1 is not possible without DNA. The germline V gene encodes CDR1 MDHEN and CDR2 SYDVKM. CDR3 length: 17 amino acids. CDR3 in amino acids: CASSPRLGQILSYEQYF.

The chain employs TRBV29-1 and TRBJ2-1; lacking DNA, the TRBD1 call made by TCRdb goes unchecked. The CDR3 is 16 amino acids. The germline V gene has CDR1 SQVTM and CDR2 ANQGSEA. CDR3 region: CSVEDVHDREINEQFF.

V gene TRBV29-1 combines with J gene TRBJ1-1; there is no DNA to check the TCRdb D call of TRBD1. CDR1 and CDR2 from the germline V gene are SQVTM and ANQGSEA. The CDR3 contains 14 residues. CDR3 sequence reads: CSAGQGVGGTEAFF.

The CDR3 is CASTSSLIRERGETQYF. The gene calls are TRBV5-6 and TRBJ2-5; TCRdb's D gene call, TRBD1, goes unchecked for lack of DNA. Germline lookup yields CDR1 SGHDT and CDR2 YYEEEE. This CDR3 spans 17 amino acids.

The chain recombines TRBV28 with TRBJ1-1; no DNA is available, so the TRBD1 call from TCRdb remains unchecked. The CDR3 loop spans 15 amino acids. The germline CDR1 and CDR2 sequences are MDHEN and SYDVKM. The CDR3 is CASSLRQGAGTEAFF.

The rearrangement joins TRBV7-9 to TRBJ2-4; TCRdb names TRBD1, which stays unverified in the absence of DNA. CDR1 is SEHNR and CDR2 is FQNEAQ in the germline V gene (reference sequence). The CDR3 runs to 16 residues. The CDR3: CASSPSGTVAKNIQYF.

This chain uses TRBV27 with TRBJ2-3; the D call of TRBD2 rests on TCRdb alone, since no DNA is present to check it. The CDR3 is 14 amino acids. The germline V gene encodes CDR1 MNHEY and CDR2 SMNVEV (reference sequence). This chain's CDR3 is CASSPGVNTDTQYF.

The rearrangement joins TRBV9 to TRBJ1-1; the D call from TCRdb, TRBD1, cannot be confirmed without DNA. CDR1 SGDLS and CDR2 YYNGEE come from the germline V gene. The length of the CDR3 is 16 residues. The CDR3 here is CASSEYGGQLNTEAFF.